The source of this TCR beta chain is a study of cytomegalovirus exposure and HLA in healthy donors. The CDR3 is 15 residues long. The V end was cut by 5 bases, the J end by 0 bases, with 11 bases between. Germline-derived CDR1 and CDR2 are SGHNT and YENEEA. With 60 Vbeta and 13 Jbeta primers, the PCR was carried out. Generated by immunoSEQ multiplex PCR, the TCRdb table keeps only in-frame clones and is missing some. The sample contains about 190,000 clones, around 87% of which appear only once. Study-wide findings and caveats: Analysis was performed later, and it showed HLA-associated TCR beta chains to be more clonally expanded than equally common others. Roughly uniform sequencing depth across donors was assumed, possibly incorrectly. Likely technical artifact: a cluster of highly shared sequence variants.

On this clone itself: Its antigen is still unknown.

The receptor was isolated from a woman aged 18-35 years in good health and CMV-seronegative. The sequenced material came from PBMCs. The rearrangement joins TRBV11-3 to TRBJ2-1, with D possibly matching TRBD1 (5 bases). The CDR3 nucleotides read TGTGCCAGCAGCACACGACAGAGCTCCTACAATGAGCAGTTCTTC. It specifies CASSTRQSSYNEQFF. The full variable domain, with the rest looked up from reference TRBV11-3 and TRBJ2-1, is EAGVVQSPRYKIIEKKQPVAFWCNPISGHNTLYWYLQNLGQGPELLIRYENEEAVDDSQLPKDRFSAERLKGVDSTLKIQPAELGDSAVYLCASSTRQSSYNEQFFGPGTRLTVL.